This T cell receptor (beta chain) was found in a study of beta chain features in type 1 diabetes (dated by TCRdb to between 2017 and 2018). Looking at the study overall: Mean age, gender distribution, total cell number and subset yield did not differ between patients and healthy donors. The study compared TCRB repertoires of sorted circulating CD4+ T cell subsets between recently diagnosed type 1 diabetes patients and matched healthy donors. Whereas all 30 or so donors provided naive and central memory subsets, regulatory and stem cell-like memory subsets were isolated from just 8 patients and about 8 healthy donors. A total of about 110,000,000 sorted cells were examined across all samples, and a strong correlation was observed between cell number per subset and RNA yield. What the work shows at the level of the full study, not this receptor alone: Because cDNA was sequenced instead of genomic DNA, activated cells with high expression could be over-represented, although the groups did not differ in activation or CD3 levels. Naive, central memory and regulatory TCRB repertoires appeared to be more similar among patients than among healthy donors. Only small numbers of individuals were included in the HLA sub-analyses, which left unresolved whether HLA type had any influence on TCRB rearrangement. Patients with type 1 diabetes made fewer insertions and deleted more nucleotides at VDJ recombination sites, implying thymic rearrangement abnormalities. A moderate but significant shortening of TCRB CDR3 length was observed in type 1 diabetes patients in all four CD4+ subsets. Shorter templates might have been favored by PCR, but patient and control samples were amplified and corrected together, so both groups would have been affected equally by any skew.

CDR1 and CDR2 (SGHNT, YYREEE) derive from the germline V gene (reference sequence). V and J are trimmed by 5 bases and 7 bases, and the gene matches miss 11 bases of the junction. From the cysteine through the phenylalanine, the CDR3 covers 15 amino acids. Only the CDR3 DNA is retained, 45 bases long and in frame from the first base. As regards this clone: Its specific antigen is unknown. No quality values exist for individual bases; no much larger clone is one base distant.

The entire amount of isolated RNA was reverse transcribed using the High Capacity cDNA Reverse Transcription Kit, so the sequenced TCRB transcripts were expressed ones. Naive, central memory and regulatory T cell samples underwent deep immunoSEQ sequencing, averaging about 3.57 million total reads per sample. Sorted cells were lysed in RLT buffer, and RNA was extracted using DNase-treated RNeasy Micro or Mini kits according to cell number. Each cell subset was processed on its own to prevent cross-contamination, while patient and healthy donor samples were processed together. TCRB sequences were amplified from cDNA with the immunoSEQ multiplex PCR, producing 87-bp fragments spanning the CDR3 region. Sequencing of the amplicons was done on the Illumina HiSeq platform. As for the authors' bioinformatics: Synthetic template baselines were used to correct PCR bias computationally, reads within Hamming distance 2 were collapsed together, and singletons that could not be merged were discarded. Reads were aligned against IMGT to assign V, D and J genes, CDR3 length and insertions or deletions at six rearrangement sites. Within each subset, clonotype counts were normalized to the number of sorted cells before true diversity and Gini coefficients were calculated with the tcR R package. Repertoire sharing was quantified using the overlap coefficient calculated on TCRB nucleotide sequences. Out-of-frame TCRB sequences from naive cells were analyzed as a proxy for the pre-selection repertoire. Not all clones reach the TCRdb copy of this immuneACCESS table, which keeps in-frame sequences only. Checked studies attribute under half of the gap to unresolved V genes and leave the rest unexplained. The V and J calls and clone size are taken from that table; D and trimming were inferred from the DNA. This sample lists hundreds of thousands of clones; over 11% were detected once. Together, the top ten hold 0.035% to 0.04% of the sample.

From each donor, a single peripheral blood sample of around 120 mL on average was drawn into heparinised tubes. A BD FACSAria II and a panel including CD45RO, CCR7, CD25, CD127, CD95 and CD27 were used to sort naive, central memory, regulatory and stem cell-like memory CD4+ T cells. All sorted populations exceeded 95% purity. PBMCs were separated immediately by Lymphoprep density gradient centrifugation and were stained directly, without being cultured. Samples were stained and sorted in pairs, with one healthy donor and one patient per experiment, so that batch effects were minimized. The sequenced material came from naive CD4+ T cells from blood. Per the publication, the cell subset or site label means: true naive CD4+ T cells. The source is a man between 18 and 29 years old with type 1 diabetes. Here the chain combines TRBV5-4 and TRBJ2-2; 7 bases in between match TRBD2. CDR3 region: CASSGGGLGDGELFF. The DNA is as follows: TGTGCCAGCAGTGGTGGAGGACTAGGGGACGGGGAGCTGTTTTTT. This CDR3, with the reference TRBV5-4 and TRBJ2-2 proteins standing in past its ends, gives the full variable domain ETGVTQSPTHLIKTRGQQVTLRCSSQSGHNTVSWYQQALGQGPQFIFQYYREEENGRGNFPPRFSGLQFPNYSSELNVNALELDDSALYLCASSGGGLGDGELFFGEGSRLTVL.